These T cell receptor beta chains were read from a single sample in a study of blood T cell repertoires in COVID-19. Profiled with immunoSEQ multiplex PCR; TCRdb holds only in-frame clones, not every one. Of 410,000 or so clones listed, around nine tenths are singletons. The sequencing sample was made of peripheral blood. The receptors derive from a woman in her 40s with COVID-19, enrolled during active disease. Each CDR3 is given with its conserved first and last residue. The D gene is left open where the match is weak. Not all rows give a size; the values are once, few, many and, for expanded clones, a class.

TRBD1	TRBV27	TRBJ2-7	.	CASRIRTGGFREQYF	TGTGCCAGCAGAATTAGGACAGGGGGCTTTCGCGAGCAGTACTTC
TRBD2	TRBV7-9	TRBJ2-3	.	CASSPGLGTDTQYF	TGTGCCAGCAGCCCGGGACTAGGCACAGATACGCAGTATTTT
TRBD2	TRBV12-3/TRBV12-4	TRBJ2-5	.	CAGGLAGAETQYF	TGTGCCGGAGGACTAGCGGGAGCGGAGACCCAGTACTTC
.	TRBV7-9	TRBJ2-6	.	CASSLAFRSGANVLTF	TGTGCCAGCAGCTTAGCTTTCCGCTCTGGGGCCAACGTCCTGACTTTC
TRBD1	TRBV5-1	TRBJ2-6	.	CASSLEGAISGANVLTF	TGCGCCAGCAGCTTGGAGGGGGCGATTTCCGGGGCCAACGTCCTGACTTTC
TRBD1	TRBV6-5	TRBJ1-5	.	CASRKTGDNQPQHF	TGTGCCAGCAGAAAAACAGGGGACAATCAGCCCCAGCATTTT
.	TRBV6-4	TRBJ2-1	.	CASSPLEGSYNEQFF	TGTGCCAGCAGTCCCTTGGAGGGCTCCTACAATGAGCAGTTCTTC
.	TRBV7-2	TRBJ1-1	once	CASSLTGRYTEAFF	TGTGCCAGCAGCTTGACAGGACGATACACTGAAGCTTTCTTT
.	TRBV28	TRBJ1-1	.	CASTLGGADMNTEAFF	TGTGCCAGCACCCTCGGGGGGGCAGACATGAACACTGAAGCTTTCTTT
TRBD2	TRBV27	TRBJ2-1	.	CASSFLPSGNNEQFF	TGTGCCAGCAGTTTTTTGCCTAGCGGGAACAATGAGCAGTTCTTC
.	TRBV7-3	TRBJ1-2	.	CASSADRGERGYTF	TGTGCCAGCAGCGCCGATCGGGGGGAGCGTGGCTACACCTTC
TRBD2	TRBV5-1	TRBJ2-5	.	CASSWEGRGETQYF	TGCGCCAGCAGCTGGGAGGGGCGCGGAGAGACCCAGTACTTC
.	TRBV9	TRBJ2-2	.	CASSVNGVNTGELFF	TGTGCCAGCAGCGTAAACGGAGTGAACACCGGGGAGCTGTTTTTT
.	TRBV2	TRBJ1-2	.	CASKGGGYTF	TGTGCCAGCAAAGGGGGTGGCTACACCTTC
.	TRBV11-2	TRBJ2-5	.	CASSPAGLGGTQYF	TGTGCCAGCAGCCCCGCGGGCCTAGGGGGGACCCAGTACTTC
.	TRBV5-1	TRBJ1-4	.	CASSLAGGYEKLFF	TGCGCCAGCAGCTTGGCGGGGGGCTATGAAAAACTGTTTTTT
.	TRBV19	TRBJ1-5	.	CASGPAGDQPQHF	TGTGCCAGTGGACCGGCAGGGGATCAGCCCCAGCATTTT
TRBD1	TRBV19	TRBJ1-5	.	CASGDRALYQPQHF	TGTGCCAGTGGGGACAGGGCACTTTATCAGCCCCAGCATTTT
TRBD2	TRBV7-3	TRBJ2-5	.	CASSLGLAGDVTQYF	TGTGCCAGCAGCTTGGGACTAGCGGGAGACGTGACCCAGTACTTC
.	TRBV28	TRBJ1-4	.	CASSPPGGRLSEKLFF	TGTGCCAGCAGTCCCCCCGGGGGACGTTTGAGTGAAAAACTGTTTTTT
TRBD2	TRBV19	TRBJ2-2	.	CASSWGDGLAGTGELFF	TGTGCCAGTAGTTGGGGGGACGGGCTAGCGGGCACCGGGGAGCTGTTTTTT
.	TRBV18	TRBJ2-5	.	CASSPPGLKETQYF	TGTGCCAGCTCACCACCTGGACTGAAGGAGACCCAGTACTTC
.	TRBV6-2/TRBV6-3	TRBJ1-5	.	CASSPRLIGNQPQHF	TGTGCCAGCAGTCCCAGACTAATCGGCAATCAGCCCCAGCATTTT
TRBD1	TRBV5-1	TRBJ1-5	.	CASSVDLADRVFCICQPQHF	TGCGCCAGCAGCGTGGACCTCGCCGACAGGGTTTTTTGTATATGTCAGCCCCAGCATTTT
.	TRBV10-3	TRBJ1-2	.	CAISERPSLEGYTF	TGTGCCATCAGTGAGCGGCCGTCGCTGGAGGGCTACACCTTC
TRBD2	TRBV19	TRBJ2-2	.	CASSFPTSGSTGELFF	TGTGCCAGTAGCTTTCCGACTAGCGGGAGTACCGGGGAGCTGTTTTTT
.	TRBV30	TRBJ1-2	once	CAWSRNPRGDGYGYTF	TGTGCCTGGAGTCGCAACCCGCGGGGAGACGGCTATGGCTACACCTTC
TRBD2	TRBV5-4	TRBJ2-3	.	CASSTGTSGSLGDTQYF	TGTGCCAGCAGCACCGGGACTAGCGGGAGCTTGGGAGATACGCAGTATTTT
.	TRBV9	TRBJ1-1	once	CASSVVGGADTEAFF	TGTGCCAGCAGCGTAGTGGGGGGTGCGGACACTGAAGCTTTCTTT